This TCR beta chain originates from a study of PD-L1 blockade in urothelial cancer. At the level of the study: Males with urothelial cancer arising in the bladder constituted most of the roughly 30 patients.

Synthetic TCR analog templates were added to each PCR reaction. Sequenced by immunoSEQ multiplex PCR; TCRdb stores in-frame clones only, minus some. This table has around 30,000 clones, around 84% appearing once. There are a few counts of this clone. Time point: peripheral blood 6 weeks after treatment start. Germline V gene sequence: CDR1 LGHNA, CDR2 YSLEER. J lost 3 bases, V lost 2 bases, and 3 bases had no gene match. This CDR3 spans 15 amino acids. Sequenced material: PBMCs, taken around atezolizumab (anti-PD-L1) treatment. This sequence was found in a man aged 70 or older with urothelial cancer. The rearrangement links TRBV4-3 to TRBJ1-1; TRBD1 matches at 10 bases. CDR3 coding DNA: TGCGCCAGCAGCCAATCCGGGACAGGGGACACTGAAGCTTTCTTT. This translates into CASSQSGTGDTEAFF.